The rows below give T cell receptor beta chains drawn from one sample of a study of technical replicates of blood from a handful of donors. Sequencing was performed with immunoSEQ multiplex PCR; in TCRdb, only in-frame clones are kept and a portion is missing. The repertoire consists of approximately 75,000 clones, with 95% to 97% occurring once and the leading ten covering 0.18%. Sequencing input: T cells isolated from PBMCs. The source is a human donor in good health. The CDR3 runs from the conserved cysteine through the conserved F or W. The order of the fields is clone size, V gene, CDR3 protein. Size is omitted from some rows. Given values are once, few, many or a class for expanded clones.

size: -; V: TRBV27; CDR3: CASSPSEAYGYTF
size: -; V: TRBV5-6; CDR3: CASRGAQRQGVNYGYTF
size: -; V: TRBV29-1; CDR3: CSVARDRGFEAFF
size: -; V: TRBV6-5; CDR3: CASMAGATDTQYF
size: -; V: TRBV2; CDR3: CASSEVALGLAGYNEQFF
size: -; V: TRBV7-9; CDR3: CASSFGSGGVGSSYEQYF
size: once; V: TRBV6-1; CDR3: CASSEASGNTEAFF
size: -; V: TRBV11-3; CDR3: CASSLALRQGEAFF
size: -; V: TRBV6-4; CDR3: CASSDSHYDTQYF
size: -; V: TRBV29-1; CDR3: CSAVVQGGVYNEQFF
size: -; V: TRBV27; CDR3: CASSPRVGTSGREQYF
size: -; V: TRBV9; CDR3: CASSDPRGRPTDTQYF
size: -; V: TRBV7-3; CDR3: CASARGLAYNEQFF
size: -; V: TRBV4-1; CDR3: CASSQEAGELTDTQYF
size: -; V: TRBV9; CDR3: CASGLAYNQEQFF
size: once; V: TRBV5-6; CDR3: CASSLAGTTGPYNEQFF